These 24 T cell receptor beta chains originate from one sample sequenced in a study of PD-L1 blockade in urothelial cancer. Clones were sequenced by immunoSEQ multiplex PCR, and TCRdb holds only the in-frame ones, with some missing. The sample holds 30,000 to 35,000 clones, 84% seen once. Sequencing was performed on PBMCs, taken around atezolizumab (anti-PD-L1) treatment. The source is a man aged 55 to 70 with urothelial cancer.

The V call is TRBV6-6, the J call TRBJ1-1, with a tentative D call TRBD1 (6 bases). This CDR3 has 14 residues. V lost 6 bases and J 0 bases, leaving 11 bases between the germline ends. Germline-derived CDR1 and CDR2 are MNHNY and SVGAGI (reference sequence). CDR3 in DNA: TGTGCCAGCAGGCCGGGACAACTGAACACTGAAGCTTTCTTT. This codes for CASRPGQLNTEAFF.

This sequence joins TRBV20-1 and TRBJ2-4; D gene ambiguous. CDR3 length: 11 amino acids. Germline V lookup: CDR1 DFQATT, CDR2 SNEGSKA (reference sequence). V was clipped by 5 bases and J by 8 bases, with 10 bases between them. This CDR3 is CSAPSPDIQYF. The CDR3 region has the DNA TGCAGTGCTCCCTCCCCGGACATTCAGTACTTC.

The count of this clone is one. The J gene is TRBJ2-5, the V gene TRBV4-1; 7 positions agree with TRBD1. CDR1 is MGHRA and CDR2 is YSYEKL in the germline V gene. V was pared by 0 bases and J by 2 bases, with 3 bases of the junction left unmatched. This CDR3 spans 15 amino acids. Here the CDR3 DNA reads TGCGCCAGCAGCCAAGATGGGGACAGACAAGAGACCCAGTACTTC. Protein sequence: CASSQDGDRQETQYF.

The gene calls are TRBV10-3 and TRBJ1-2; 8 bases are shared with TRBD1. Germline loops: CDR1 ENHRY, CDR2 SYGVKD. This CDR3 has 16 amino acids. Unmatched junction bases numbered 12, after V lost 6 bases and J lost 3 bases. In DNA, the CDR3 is TGTGCCATCAGCCCCGGACAGGGTAAGAAGGACTATGGCTACACCTTC. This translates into CAISPGQGKKDYGYTF.

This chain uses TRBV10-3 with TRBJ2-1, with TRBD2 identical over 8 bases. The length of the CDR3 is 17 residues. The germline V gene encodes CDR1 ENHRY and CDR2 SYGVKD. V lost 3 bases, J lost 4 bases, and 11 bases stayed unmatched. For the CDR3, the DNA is TGTGCCATCAGTGACGAGGGTAGGACTAGCAGTTACAATGAGCAGTTCTTC. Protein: CAISDEGRTSSYNEQFF.

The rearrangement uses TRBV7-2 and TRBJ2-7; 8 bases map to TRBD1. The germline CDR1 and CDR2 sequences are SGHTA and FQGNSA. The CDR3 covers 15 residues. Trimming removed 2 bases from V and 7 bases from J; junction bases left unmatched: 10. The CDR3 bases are TGTGCCAGCAGCTTAAATCCAGGGGGCTTGGGGGAGCAGTACTTC. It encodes CASSLNPGGLGEQYF.

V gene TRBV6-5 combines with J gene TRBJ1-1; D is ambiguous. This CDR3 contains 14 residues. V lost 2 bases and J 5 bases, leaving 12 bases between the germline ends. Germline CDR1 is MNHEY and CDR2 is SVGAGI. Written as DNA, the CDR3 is TGTGCCAGCAGTTACCTCTCGATCCTAACTGAAGCTTTCTTT. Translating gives CASSYLSILTEAFF.

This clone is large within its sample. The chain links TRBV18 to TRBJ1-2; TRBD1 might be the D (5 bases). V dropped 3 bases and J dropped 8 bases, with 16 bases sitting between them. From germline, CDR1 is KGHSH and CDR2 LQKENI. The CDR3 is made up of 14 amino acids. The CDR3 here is CASSPTDGSPGYTF. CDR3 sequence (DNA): TGTGCCAGCTCACCGACAGACGGATCACCCGGCTACACCTTC. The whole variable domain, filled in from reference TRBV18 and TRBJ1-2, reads NAGVMQNPRHLVRRRGQEARLRCSPMKGHSHVYWYRQLPEEGLKFMVYLQKENIIDESGMPKERFSAEFPKEGPSILRIQQVVRGDSAAYFCASSPTDGSPGYTFGSGTRLTVV.

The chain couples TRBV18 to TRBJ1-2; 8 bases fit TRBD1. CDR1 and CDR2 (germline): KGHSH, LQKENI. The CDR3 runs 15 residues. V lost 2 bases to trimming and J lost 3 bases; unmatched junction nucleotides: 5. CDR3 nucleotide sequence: TGTGCCAGCTCACCAGCACAGGGGGTTTACTATGGCTACACCTTC. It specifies CASSPAQGVYYGYTF.

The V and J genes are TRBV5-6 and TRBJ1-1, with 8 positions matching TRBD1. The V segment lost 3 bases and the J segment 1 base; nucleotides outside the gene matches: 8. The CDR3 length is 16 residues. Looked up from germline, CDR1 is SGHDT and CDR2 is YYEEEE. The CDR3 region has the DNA TGTGCCAGCAGCTACCGGACAGGGCAGGCGAACACTGAAGCTTTCTTT. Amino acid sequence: CASSYRTGQANTEAFF. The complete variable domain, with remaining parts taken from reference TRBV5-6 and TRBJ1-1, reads DAGVTQSPTHLIKTRGQQVTLRCSPKSGHDTVSWYQQALGQGPQFIFQYYEEEERQRGNFPDRFSGHQFPNYSSELNVNALLLGDSALYLCASSYRTGQANTEAFFGQGTRLTVV.

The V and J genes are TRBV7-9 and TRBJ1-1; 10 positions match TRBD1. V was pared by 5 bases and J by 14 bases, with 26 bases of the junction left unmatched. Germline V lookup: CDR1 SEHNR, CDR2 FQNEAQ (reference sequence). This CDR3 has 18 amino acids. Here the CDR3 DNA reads TGTGCCAGCAGCACACCGGGACAGGGGATGCTCCTACGTCCACGCTTGTTCTTT. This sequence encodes CASSTPGQGMLLRPRLFF.

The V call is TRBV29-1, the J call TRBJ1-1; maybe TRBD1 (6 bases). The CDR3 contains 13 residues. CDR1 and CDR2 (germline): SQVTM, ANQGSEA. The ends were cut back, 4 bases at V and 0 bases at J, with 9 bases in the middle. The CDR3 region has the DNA TGCAGCGTTGGTGGACAGTTGAACACTGAAGCTTTCTTT. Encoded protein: CSVGGQLNTEAFF. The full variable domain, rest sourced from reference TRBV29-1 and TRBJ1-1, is SAVISQKPSRDICQRGTSLTIQCQVDSQVTMMFWYRQQPGQSLTLIATANQGSEATYESGFVIDKFPISRPNLTFSTLTVSNMSPEDSSIYLCSVGGQLNTEAFFGQGTRLTVV.

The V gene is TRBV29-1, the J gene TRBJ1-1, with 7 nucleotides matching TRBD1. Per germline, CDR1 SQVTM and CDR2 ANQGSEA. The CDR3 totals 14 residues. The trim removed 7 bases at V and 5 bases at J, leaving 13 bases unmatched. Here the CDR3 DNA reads TGCAGCGCCGGGGGTGGGACAGCCGAGACTGAAGCTTTCTTT. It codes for CSAGGGTAETEAFF.

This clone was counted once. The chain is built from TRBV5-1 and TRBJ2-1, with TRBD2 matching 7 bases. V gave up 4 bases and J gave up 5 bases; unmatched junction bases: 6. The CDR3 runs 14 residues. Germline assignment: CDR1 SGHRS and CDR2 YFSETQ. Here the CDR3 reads CASSASGAHNEQFF. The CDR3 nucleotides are TGCGCCAGCAGCGCGAGCGGGGCTCACAATGAGCAGTTCTTC.

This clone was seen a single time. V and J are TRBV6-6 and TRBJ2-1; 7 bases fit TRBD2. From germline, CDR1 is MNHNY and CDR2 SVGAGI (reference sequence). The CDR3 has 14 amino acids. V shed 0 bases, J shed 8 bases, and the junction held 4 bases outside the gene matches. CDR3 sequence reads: CASSYSNGGDEQFF. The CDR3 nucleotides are TGTGCCAGCAGTTACTCTAATGGGGGGGATGAGCAGTTCTTC.

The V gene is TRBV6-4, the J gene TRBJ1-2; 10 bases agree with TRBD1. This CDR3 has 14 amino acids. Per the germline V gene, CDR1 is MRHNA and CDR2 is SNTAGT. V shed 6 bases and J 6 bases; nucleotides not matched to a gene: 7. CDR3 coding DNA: TGTGCCAGCAGACCTAGGACAGGGGGTGATGGCTACACCTTC. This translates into CASRPRTGGDGYTF.

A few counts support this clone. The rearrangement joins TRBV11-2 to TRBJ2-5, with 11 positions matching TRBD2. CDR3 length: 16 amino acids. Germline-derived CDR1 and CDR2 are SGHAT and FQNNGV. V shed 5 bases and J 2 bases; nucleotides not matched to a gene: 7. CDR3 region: CASSPRTSGLQETQYF. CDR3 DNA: TGTGCCAGCAGCCCCCGGACTAGCGGGTTACAAGAGACCCAGTACTTC.

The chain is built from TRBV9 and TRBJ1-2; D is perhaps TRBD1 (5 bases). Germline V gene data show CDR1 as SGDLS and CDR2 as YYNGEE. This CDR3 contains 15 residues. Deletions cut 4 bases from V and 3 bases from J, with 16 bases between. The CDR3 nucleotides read TGTGCCAGCAGCCCGAGGGACCGGAGGGACTATGGCTACACCTTC. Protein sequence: CASSPRDRRDYGYTF.

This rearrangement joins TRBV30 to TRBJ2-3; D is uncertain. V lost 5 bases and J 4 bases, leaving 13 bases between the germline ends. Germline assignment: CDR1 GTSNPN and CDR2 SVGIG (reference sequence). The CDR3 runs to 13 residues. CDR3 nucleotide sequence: TGTGCCTGGTATAGCCGTTCGCCAGATACGCAGTATTTT. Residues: CAWYSRSPDTQYF. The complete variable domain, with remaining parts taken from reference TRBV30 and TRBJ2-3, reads SQTIHQWPATLVQPVGSPLSLECTVEGTSNPNLYWYRQAAGRGLQLLFYSVGIGQISSEVPQNLSASRPQDRQFILSSKKLLLSDSGFYLCAWYSRSPDTQYFGPGTRLTVL.

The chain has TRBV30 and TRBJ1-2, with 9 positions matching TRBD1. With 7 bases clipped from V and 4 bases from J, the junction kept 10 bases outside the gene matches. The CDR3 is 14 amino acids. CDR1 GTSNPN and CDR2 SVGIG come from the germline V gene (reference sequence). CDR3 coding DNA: TGTGCCTCAGAGGGGACAGGGAAGTTCTATGGCTACACCTTC. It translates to CASEGTGKFYGYTF.

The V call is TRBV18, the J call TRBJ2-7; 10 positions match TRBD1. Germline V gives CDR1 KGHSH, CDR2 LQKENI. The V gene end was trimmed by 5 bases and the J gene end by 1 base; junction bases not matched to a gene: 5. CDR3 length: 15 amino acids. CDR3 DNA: TGTGCCAGCTCATCCGGGACAGGGGTTTCCTACGAGCAGTACTTC. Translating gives CASSSGTGVSYEQYF.

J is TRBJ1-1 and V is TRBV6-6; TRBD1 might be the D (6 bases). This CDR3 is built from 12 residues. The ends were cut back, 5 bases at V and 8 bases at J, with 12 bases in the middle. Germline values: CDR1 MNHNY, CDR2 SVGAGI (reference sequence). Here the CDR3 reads CASSPPGHEAFF. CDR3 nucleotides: TGTGCCAGCAGTCCGCCGGGACACGAAGCTTTCTTT.

CDR3 protein: CASSEHASYGYTF. CDR3 nucleotide sequence: TGTGCCAGCAGTGAGCACGCCAGCTATGGCTACACCTTC. V and J are TRBV2 and TRBJ1-2, with unresolved D. This CDR3 is 13 amino acids long. Germline CDR1 reads SNHLY; CDR2 reads FYNNEI. V was pared by 3 bases and J by 4 bases, with 9 bases between.

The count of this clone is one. This chain's CDR3 is CASSLTPTSGETQYF. The CDR3, as DNA: TGTGCCAGCAGCTTGACTCCGACAAGCGGAGAGACCCAGTACTTC. The V and J genes are TRBV9 and TRBJ2-5; TRBD2 might be the D (5 bases). V lost 4 bases to trimming and J lost 4 bases, with 17 bases between them. Per the germline V gene, CDR1 is SGDLS and CDR2 is YYNGEE. The CDR3 spans 15 residues.